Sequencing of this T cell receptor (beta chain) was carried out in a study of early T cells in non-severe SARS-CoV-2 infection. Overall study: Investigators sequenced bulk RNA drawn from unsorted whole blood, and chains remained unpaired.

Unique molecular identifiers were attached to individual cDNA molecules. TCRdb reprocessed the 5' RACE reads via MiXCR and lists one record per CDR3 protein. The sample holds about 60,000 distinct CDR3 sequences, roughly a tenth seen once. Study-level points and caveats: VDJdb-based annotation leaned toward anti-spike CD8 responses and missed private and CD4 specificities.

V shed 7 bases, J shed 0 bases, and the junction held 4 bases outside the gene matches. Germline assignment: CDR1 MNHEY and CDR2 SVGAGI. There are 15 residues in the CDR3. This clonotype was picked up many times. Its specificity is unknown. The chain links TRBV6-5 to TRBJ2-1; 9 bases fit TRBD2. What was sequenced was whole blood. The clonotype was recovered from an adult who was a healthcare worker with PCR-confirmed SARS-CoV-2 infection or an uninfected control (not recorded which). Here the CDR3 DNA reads TGTGCCAGCATCCGTAGCGGGGGCTCCTACAATGAGCAGTTCTTC. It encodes CASIRSGGSYNEQFF.